These 20 T cell receptor delta chains came from one sample sequenced in a study of gamma-delta T cells after stem cell transplantation. TCRdb reprocessed the RT-PCR reads through CATT. The sample lists 2,500 to 3,500 delta-chain clones; about 3.1% were seen once. Input material: gamma-delta T cells. The origin of the receptors is a human donor. It is not recorded whose cells these are; they may come from a transplant donor.

Turning to this clone: This DNA translates differently at residue 13 from the TCRdb protein, which is that of a much larger clone; a read error is likely, and the protein shown is the DNA's own translation. V is TRDV2 and J is TRDJ1; TRDD3 agrees at 9 bases. This CDR3 contains 18 residues. The ends lost 4 bases at V and 4 bases at J; junction bases unmatched: 18. In germline, CDR1 is GEAIGNYY, CDR2 EKD. CDR3 region: CACERLGDNLDNNDKLIF. The CDR3 DNA follows: TGTGCCTGTGAGCGACTGGGGGACAACCTAGATAACAACGATAAACTCATCTTT.

This clone is judged medium-sized (0.01 to 0.1%). The chain uses TRDV2 and TRDJ1; 8 bases line up with TRDD3. CDR1 is GEAIGNYY, CDR2 EKD, per germline. V lost 3 bases and J lost 2; bases outside the gene matches: 10. The CDR3 loop spans 16 amino acids. DNA of the CDR3: TGTGCCTGTGACCGACTGGGGGTCCCCAGAACCGATAAACTCATCTTT. It codes for CACDRLGVPRTDKLIF.

This clone was seen a handful of times. TCRdb records a much larger clone's protein for this DNA, with a difference at residue 14 that likely arises from a read error; the protein given is the translation of the DNA. The chain combines TRDV2 with TRDJ2; 10 bases are a match to TRDD3. CDR1 is GEAIGNYY, CDR2 EKD, per germline. The CDR3 contains 19 residues. CDR3 loop: CACDTLGDTKGALAAQLFF. In DNA, the CDR3 is TGTGCCTGTGACACATTGGGGGATACTAAGGGAGCTTTGGCAGCACAACTCTTCTTT.

This clone ranks as medium-sized. Other DNA sequences in this specimen translate into the identical CDR3. The chain joins TRDV1 to TRDJ1, with 13 bases that match TRDD3. CDR1 and CDR2 (germline): TSWWSYY, QGS. CDR3 length equals 24 residues. V lost 4 bases, J lost 3 bases, and 29 bases stayed unmatched. The CDR3 DNA sequence: TGTGCTCTTGGGGGTCCACGGTGGCCTACGTTCCCGACTGGGGGATACGCGTCGGCCGATAAACTCATCTTT. Amino acids: CALGGPRWPTFPTGGYASADKLIF.

A few counts support this clone. A read error may produce the germline difference seen at one junction end. J is TRDJ1 and V is TRDV2; no clear D. This CDR3 is 14 amino acids long. Looked up from germline, CDR1 is GEAIGNYY and CDR2 is EKD. CDR3 sequence reads: CARDSVLRDRKLIF. DNA of the CDR3: TGTGCCCGTGACTCAGTACTGAGGGACCGAAAACTCATCTTT.

This clone is labeled medium-sized. The sample has other DNA sequences that encode this CDR3 too. The chain joins TRDV2 to TRDJ1; D unclear. The germline CDR1 and CDR2 sequences are GEAIGNYY and EKD. The CDR3 is made up of 14 amino acids. V shed 3 bases and J shed 2 bases, with 12 bases lying between them. CDR3 bases: TGTGCCTGTGACTGTCTAGGGGCTACCGATAAACTCATCTTT. Protein: CACDCLGATDKLIF.

The sample holds a few counts of this clone. The TCRdb protein comes from a much larger clone and disagrees with this DNA's translation at residue 17, likely due to a read error; the protein given here is derived from the DNA. This chain connects TRDV2 to TRDJ1, with 10 nucleotides matching TRDD3. Germline V gene data show CDR1 as GEAIGNYY and CDR2 as EKD. This CDR3 has 19 amino acids. CDR3 region: CACDTVSRTGGSFTDKPIF. The CDR3 DNA follows: TGTGCCTGTGACACCGTTTCACGTACTGGGGGATCCTTCACCGATAAACCCATCTTT.

Comments on this clone: TCRdb shows a much larger clone's protein in place of this DNA's translation, and the two differ at residue 4, likely through a read error; the protein shown is translated from the DNA. J is TRDJ1 and V is TRDV2; 9 positions match TRDD3. This CDR3 has 19 residues. Germline V gene sequence: CDR1 GEAIGNYY, CDR2 EKD. For the CDR3, the DNA is TGTGCCTGTGTCACCGTTTTGCCTGGGGGATCCTCGTACACCGATAAACTCATCTTT. This sequence encodes CACVTVLPGGSSYTDKLIF.

This sequence joins TRDV2 and TRDJ1; 9 bases are a match to TRDD3. CDR3 length equals 15 residues. Germline CDR1 and CDR2: GEAIGNYY and EKD. V was clipped by 0 bases and J by 0 bases; unmatched bases: 1. The CDR3 DNA reads as TGTGCCTGTGACACCGTGGGGGATAACACCGATAAACTCATCTTT. This sequence encodes CACDTVGDNTDKLIF.

Within the sample, this clone is medium-sized. V gene TRDV2 combines with J gene TRDJ1; 12 bases are a match to TRDD3. The CDR3 spans 20 residues. Germline lookup yields CDR1 GEAIGNYY and CDR2 EKD. The V and J ends lost 0 bases and 0 bases, in that order; junction bases with no gene match: 13. The CDR3 nucleotides are TGTGCCTGTGACACCGTTGGAGTACTGGGGGATACCGGGTACACCGATAAACTCATCTTT. Translating it yields CACDTVGVLGDTGYTDKLIF.

As to this clone: The protein recorded in TCRdb matches a much larger clone and deviates from this DNA's translation at residue 15, suggesting a read error; the protein here is obtained by translating the DNA. The CDR3 region is CACDTGSLLGDTVDADKLIF. CDR3 DNA: TGTGCCTGTGACACCGGTTCTTTACTGGGGGATACGGTGGACGCCGATAAACTCATCTTT. The chain recombines TRDV2 with TRDJ1; TRDD3 matches at 13 bases. The CDR3 length is 20 residues. V lost 0 bases, J lost 3 bases, and 15 bases stayed unmatched. CDR1 GEAIGNYY and CDR2 EKD come from the germline V gene.

This clone appeared a few times. For this DNA, TCRdb reports the protein of a much larger clone, which diverges at residue 15, most likely from a read error; the protein presented here is translated directly from the DNA. The chain is built from TRDV2 and TRDJ1, with D unclear. The CDR3 is made up of 16 amino acids. Per germline, CDR1 GEAIGNYY and CDR2 EKD. The CDR3 region has the DNA TGTGCCTGTGACCCCGTTAGCGGAATGTACACCGATAAACTCACCTTT. As protein: CACDPVSGMYTDKLTF.

This clone turned up a few times. TCRdb attributes to this sequence the protein of a much larger clone, which differs from the DNA translation at residue 12; a read error is likely, and the protein displayed is translated from the DNA. V and J are TRDV2 and TRDJ1, with a weak D call TRDD3 (5 bases). There are 16 residues in the CDR3. Germline loops: CDR1 GEAIGNYY, CDR2 EKD. The CDR3 sequence is CACDTIIRAHTYKLIF. For the CDR3, the DNA is TGTGCCTGTGACACCATAATACGGGCCCACACCTATAAACTCATCTTT.

Comments on this clone: Only one base separates this from a far larger clonotype, so it likely reflects a read error. Additional DNA sequences in this sample encode the identical CDR3. The chain is built from TRDV2 and TRDJ1; 9 positions agree with TRDD3. The CDR3 sequence is 19 residues long. Per germline, CDR1 GEAIGNYY and CDR2 EKD. In nucleotides, the CDR3 is TGTGCCTGCGACACCGTTTTGCCTGGGGGATCCTCGTACACCGATAAACTCATCTTT. Translating it yields CACDTVLPGGSSYTDKLIF.

Only a few counts were recorded for this clone. Given a far larger clone just one base away, this is likely a sequencing read error. This sample also contains other DNA sequences that code for the same CDR3. The gene calls are TRDV2 and TRDJ1, with D perhaps assigned TRDD2 or TRDD3 (5 bases each). The CDR3 extends over 19 amino acids. V lost 0 bases, J lost 4 bases, and 26 bases lay in between. CDR1 is GEAIGNYY, CDR2 EKD, per germline. Here the CDR3 DNA reads TGTGCCTGTGACACCCACCTCCCTACAATCCGTGGGGACTACGATAAACTCATCTTT. This translates into CACDTHLPTIRGDYDKLIF.

To note about this clone: A far larger clone is one base from this, pointing to a likely read error. Distinct nucleotide sequences in the sample also encode this CDR3. V is TRDV2 and J is TRDJ1, with 8 bases fitting TRDD3. The CDR3 is 15 residues long. V gave up 4 bases and J gave up 0 bases; unmatched junction bases: 6. Germline lookup yields CDR1 GEAIGNYY and CDR2 EKD. CDR3 sequence: CACELLGGYTDKLIF. DNA for the CDR3: TGTGCCTGTGAGCTACTGGGGGGTTACACCGATAAACTCATCTTT.

Of note for this clone: TCRdb's entry gives the protein of a much larger clone, which mismatches this DNA's translation at residue 18, likely from a read error; the protein reported here is translated from the DNA. V gene TRDV1 combines with J gene TRDJ1; perhaps TRDD3 as D (9 bases). CDR3 size: 20 residues. Germline CDR1 TSWWSYY, CDR2 QGS. The CDR3 nucleotides read TGTGCTCTTGGGGAAGCTTCCTACACGCTGGGGGATTTGTACACCGATAAACCCATCTTT. Translation: CALGEASYTLGDLYTDKPIF.

Remarks on this clone: The protein given by TCRdb reflects a much larger clone and differs at residue 4 from this DNA's translation, likely from a read error; the protein shown is the DNA's translation. V is TRDV2 and J is TRDJ1; D possibly corresponds to TRDD3 (6 bases). Germline CDR1 and CDR2: GEAIGNYY and EKD. The CDR3 is 20 residues long. The CDR3 region has the DNA TGTGCCTGTGTCACCTTATCCGGGGGACGACCACTGAGTGACACCGATAAACTCATCTTT. It codes for CACVTLSGGRPLSDTDKLIF.

This chain links TRDV2 with TRDJ1; TRDD3 matches at 13 bases. The CDR3 consists of 16 residues. The V gene end was trimmed by 3 bases and the J gene end by 2 bases; junction bases not matched to a gene: 5. Germline V lookup: CDR1 GEAIGNYY, CDR2 EKD. CDR3 sequence: CACDLLGDTRTDKLIF. In DNA form, the CDR3 reads TGTGCCTGTGACTTACTGGGGGATACGCGTACCGATAAACTCATCTTT.

A note on this clone: For this DNA, TCRdb reports the protein of a much larger clone, which diverges at residue 4, most likely from a read error; the protein presented here is translated directly from the DNA. The genes are TRDV2 and TRDJ1; no clear D gene. Germline V gene data show CDR1 as GEAIGNYY and CDR2 as EKD. The CDR3 loop spans 20 amino acids. CDR3 sequence (DNA): TGTGCCTGTGGCACCGTCGGACAAAATCCAGATATCAAGTACACCGATAAACTCATCTTT. Its translation is CACGTVGQNPDIKYTDKLIF.